The T cell receptor (beta chain) described here comes from a study of blood T cell repertoires in COVID-19. Overall study context: PBMCs, B-cell-depleted T cells, or T cells were the source of the cDNA or gDNA that made up the material.

Looked up from germline, CDR1 is SGHRS and CDR2 is YFSETQ. The CDR3 spans 14 residues. With 2 bases clipped from V and 5 bases from J, the junction kept 6 bases outside the gene matches. TCRdb's copy holds only in-frame clones and misses some; the assay was immunoSEQ multiplex PCR. The data contain 35,000 or so clones, over 90% of them singletons. This sequence joins TRBV5-1 and TRBJ1-1; TRBD1 agrees at 7 bases. Sequencing was carried out using peripheral blood. The sequence derives from a man between 60 and 75 years old with active or convalescent COVID-19. In DNA form, the CDR3 reads TGCGCCAGCAGCTTAAGGGACAGTGGAACTGAAGCTTTCTTT. Encoded protein: CASSLRDSGTEAFF.